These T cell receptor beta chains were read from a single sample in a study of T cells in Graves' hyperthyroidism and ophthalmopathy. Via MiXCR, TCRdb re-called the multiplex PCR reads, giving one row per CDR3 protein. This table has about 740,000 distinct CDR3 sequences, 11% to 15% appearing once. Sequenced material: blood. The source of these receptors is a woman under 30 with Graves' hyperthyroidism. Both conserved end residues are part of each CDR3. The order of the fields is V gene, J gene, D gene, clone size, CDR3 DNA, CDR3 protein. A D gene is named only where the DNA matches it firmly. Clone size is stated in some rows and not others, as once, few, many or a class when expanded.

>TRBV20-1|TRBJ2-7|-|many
TGCAGTGCTAGGCAAGACTACGAGCAGTACTTC
CSARQDYEQYF
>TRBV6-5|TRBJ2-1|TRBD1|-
TGTGCCAGCAGTTACCCTCCTTTACCCCGGACAGGGTTTGGCGAGCAGTTCTTC
CASSYPPLPRTGFGEQFF
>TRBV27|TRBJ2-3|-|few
TGTGCCAGCGCTCTTTGGGCCACAGATACGCAGTATTTT
CASALWATDTQYF
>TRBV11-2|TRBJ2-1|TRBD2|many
TGTGCCAGCAGCCCCGAGGGACTATTTCGGTTCTTC
CASSPEGLFRFF
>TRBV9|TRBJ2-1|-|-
TGTGCCAGCAGCGGACAACTAAGCTCCTACAATGAGCAGTTCTTC
CASSGQLSSYNEQFF
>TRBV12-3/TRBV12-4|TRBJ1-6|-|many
TGTGCCAGCAGTTTAGAGGTCACGATCCCTTATAATTCACCCCTCCACTTT
CASSLEVTIPYNSPLHF
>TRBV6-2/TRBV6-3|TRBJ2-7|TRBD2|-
TGTGCCAGCATCTCCGGGGTACTAGCGGGGCACTCCTACGAGCAGTACTTC
CASISGVLAGHSYEQYF
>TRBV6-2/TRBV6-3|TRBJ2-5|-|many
TGTGCCAGCAGCCCCGGACCGCACCGAGCGGACCAGTACTTC
CASSPGPHRADQYF
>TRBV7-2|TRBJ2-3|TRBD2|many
TGTGCCAGCAGCTTAGCTTGGGGGGGGGTCACAGATACGCAGTATTTT
CASSLAWGGVTDTQYF
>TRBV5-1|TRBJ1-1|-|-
TGCGCCAGCAGACCCCAGGGCGCGAACGCTGAAGCTTTCTTT
CASRPQGANAEAFF
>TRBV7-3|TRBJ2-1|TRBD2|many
TGTGCCAGCAGCCTGTTTAGCGGGAGGGACAATGAGCAGTTCTTC
CASSLFSGRDNEQFF
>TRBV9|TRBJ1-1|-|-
TGTGCCAGCAGCGTACAGGGGTTTATGAACACTGAAGCTTTCTTT
CASSVQGFMNTEAFF